The 18 T cell receptor beta chains listed next were all sequenced from one sample in a study of identical twins. TCRdb re-analysed the 5' RACE reads in MiXCR, keeping a single row per CDR3 protein. Of about 260,000 distinct CDR3 sequences in the sample, about 7% were seen once. The same specimen was also included in a second study, on yellow fever vaccine responses in identical twins.

The sample consisted of memory (CD45RO+) T cells sorted from blood. Receptor source: a woman aged 18-29 years in good health.

Concerning this clonotype itself: This may stem from a read error, because a much larger clone lies one nucleotide away. The rearrangement uses TRBV2 and TRBJ2-1; D possibly corresponds to TRBD2 (6 bases). The CDR3 sequence is 13 residues long. CDR1 SNHLY and CDR2 FYNNEI come from the germline V gene. The CDR3 here is CASSSGLFNELFF. CDR3 DNA sequence: TGTGCCAGCAGCTCAGGACTATTCAATGAGCTGTTCTTC.

This clonotype was counted a few times. The gene calls are TRBV4-1 and TRBJ2-5; 13 bases match TRBD2. Germline V lookup: CDR1 MGHRA, CDR2 YSYEKL. The CDR3 totals 19 residues. The V and J ends lost 4 bases and 5 bases, in that order; junction bases with no gene match: 16. The CDR3 region is CASSRTRTGLAGPGETQYF. Here the CDR3 DNA reads TGCGCCAGCAGCCGAACCAGAACGGGACTAGCGGGACCCGGGGAGACCCAGTACTTC.

This clonotype was picked up a small number of times. The V and J genes are TRBV6-5 and TRBJ2-3; D might be TRBD2 (5 bases). CDR3 length: 17 amino acids. Between the trimmed V and J ends, which lost 2 bases and 9 bases, there was a span of 24 bases. The germline gives CDR1 MNHEY, CDR2 SVGAGI. The CDR3 coding sequence is TGTGCCAGCAGTTACACCCGGGAAAGCCTTCTTTTCCCCACGCAGTATTTT. Its translation: CASSYTRESLLFPTQYF.

This clonotype was seen a few times. The chain joins TRBV12-3 or TRBV12-4 to TRBJ2-1, with 7 bases aligning to TRBD1. CDR3 length: 15 residues. V shed 1 base and J 4 bases; nucleotides not matched to a gene: 4. The CDR3 sequence: CASSLGGGGYNEQFF. DNA for the CDR3: TGTGCCAGCAGTTTAGGAGGGGGCGGGTACAATGAGCAGTTCTTC.

The gene calls are TRBV5-1 and TRBJ1-1; weak D call: TRBD1 (6 bases). CDR1 is SGHRS and CDR2 is YFSETQ in the germline V gene. The CDR3 extends over 14 amino acids. CDR3 region: CATRPGARGTEAFF. CDR3 nucleotide sequence: TGCGCGACCAGGCCGGGGGCTCGCGGCACTGAAGCTTTCTTT.

This rearrangement joins TRBV11-2 to TRBJ2-7; D tentatively reads TRBD1 or TRBD2 (5 bases each). CDR3 size: 14 residues. Germline CDR1 is SGHAT and CDR2 is FQNNGV. V lost 4 bases and J lost 0, with 10 bases in between. The CDR3 DNA follows: TGTGCCAGCAGCTCCTCAGGGACCTCCTACGAGCAGTACTTC. It is translated as CASSSSGTSYEQYF.

This clonotype was seen only a few times. The chain is built from TRBV28 and TRBJ2-7; D possibly matches TRBD1 or TRBD2 (5 bases each). The CDR3 totals 14 residues. From germline, CDR1 is MDHEN and CDR2 SYDVKM. V lost 6 bases and J lost 1, with 13 bases in between. The CDR3 DNA reads as TGTGCCAGCAGGGAGGCTGGGGCGTCCTACGAGCAGTACGTC. It codes for CASREAGASYEQYV.

The rearrangement links TRBV20-1 to TRBJ2-1; 12 bases are shared with TRBD2. Germline V lookup: CDR1 DFQATT, CDR2 SNEGSKA (reference sequence). The CDR3 contains 14 residues. Trimming cost V 1 base and J 8 bases; bases outside gene matches: 3. Here the CDR3 reads CSARASGGADEQFF. The CDR3, as DNA: TGCAGTGCTAGAGCTAGCGGGGGGGCCGATGAGCAGTTCTTC.

The sample holds many counts of this clonotype. For the CDR3, the DNA is TGTGCCATCAGTGATACCGGGACAGCTAATGAAAAACTGTTTTTT. Protein product: CAISDTGTANEKLFF. The genes are TRBV10-3 and TRBJ1-4; the match to TRBD1 covers 7 bases. Germline V lookup: CDR1 ENHRY, CDR2 SYGVKD. The CDR3 has 15 residues. V gave up 3 bases and J gave up 3 bases; unmatched junction bases: 4.

This rearrangement joins TRBV6-2 or TRBV6-3 to TRBJ1-6, with D hard to call. Germline lookup yields CDR1 MNHEY and CDR2 SVGEGT. V was trimmed by 7 bases and J by 8 bases, leaving 12 bases between them. The CDR3 extends over 13 amino acids. The CDR3 loop is CASTPLRDSPLHF. The CDR3 DNA reads as TGTGCCAGCACACCCCTTAGGGATTCACCCCTCCACTTT.

There are many counts of this clonotype. The chain couples TRBV7-2 to TRBJ1-3; no firm D call. The CDR3 extends over 15 amino acids. The germline CDR1 and CDR2 sequences are SGHTA and FQGNSA. The V and J ends lost 1 base and 1 base respectively, with 8 bases between them. CDR3 in DNA: TGTGCCAGCAGCTTAGATGGGCGGTCTGGAAACACCATATATTTT. It codes for CASSLDGRSGNTIYF.

This chain joins TRBV6-5 and TRBJ2-6; TRBD1 might be the D (5 bases). Germline assignment: CDR1 MNHEY and CDR2 SVGAGI. V was shortened by 0 bases and J by 2 bases, with 11 bases between the two germline ends. The CDR3 is 17 residues long. As DNA, the CDR3 is TGTGCCAGCAGTTACTCCTCGGCAGGGACTGGGGCCAACGTCCTGACTTTC. This gives the protein CASSYSSAGTGANVLTF.

This clonotype came up many times. The chain carries TRBV11-2 and TRBJ2-3, with D hard to call. The V end was cut by 1 base, the J end by 10 bases, with 9 bases between. CDR3 size: 12 residues. CDR1 is SGHAT, CDR2 FQNNGV, per germline. In nucleotides, the CDR3 is TGTGCCAGCAGCTTAGTGACCGAGTCGCAGTATTTT. Translation: CASSLVTESQYF.

This clonotype was detected ten times or more. The chain couples TRBV12-3 or TRBV12-4 to TRBJ1-1, with no clear D. Trimming stripped 2 bases from V and 1 base from J, with 8 bases between. There are 14 residues in the CDR3. In nucleotides, the CDR3 is TGTGCCAGCAGTTTAACCACAGAGAACACTGAAGCTTTCTTT. Translation: CASSLTTENTEAFF.

This clonotype was seen at least ten times. The chain carries TRBV12-3 or TRBV12-4 and TRBJ1-4, with 9 nucleotides matching TRBD1. The CDR3 totals 16 residues. V lost 5 bases and J lost 5; bases outside the gene matches: 9. As DNA, the CDR3 is TGTGCCAGCAGTCGAAACTCCGGGACAGGGAATGAAAAACTGTTTTTT. Translated: CASSRNSGTGNEKLFF.

V gene TRBV5-1 combines with J gene TRBJ2-3, with TRBD2 matching 8 bases. Germline values: CDR1 SGHRS, CDR2 YFSETQ. J lost 2 bases, V lost 7 bases, and 9 bases had no gene match. This CDR3 contains 15 residues. CDR3 nucleotides: TGCGCCAGCTCCGGGCAGCGGGGGCCCACAGATACGCAGTATTTT. Its protein product is CASSGQRGPTDTQYF.

This clonotype showed up many times. The chain links TRBV7-9 to TRBJ1-2, with 8 bases identical to TRBD1. In germline, CDR1 is SEHNR, CDR2 FQNEAQ (reference sequence). Trimming took 2 bases from V and 8 from J; bases not matched to a gene: 7. The CDR3 contains 14 residues. The CDR3 sequence is CASSLQQGGQGYTF. Written as DNA, the CDR3 is TGTGCCAGCAGCTTACAACAGGGGGGTCAGGGCTACACCTTC.

This clonotype was observed a handful of times. The chain recombines TRBV7-9 with TRBJ2-2, with 15 bases matching TRBD2. The V and J ends lost 3 bases and 7 bases, in that order; junction bases with no gene match: 3. Germline V lookup: CDR1 SEHNR, CDR2 FQNEAQ (reference sequence). The CDR3 length is 16 residues. The CDR3 DNA reads TGTGCCAGCAGCTTGGGACTAGCGGGAGGATTCGGGGAGCTGTTTTTT. Translation: CASSLGLAGGFGELFF.